The next 10 T cell receptor beta chains were all read from a single sample in a study of cytomegalovirus exposure and HLA in healthy donors. Here immunoSEQ multiplex PCR was the method, and the copy in TCRdb shows in-frame clones only, minus some. The sample yields some 330,000 clones, 75% to 90% seen once. Sequenced input: PBMCs. The source of these receptors is a woman aged 18 to 35 in good health and CMV-seronegative.

The CDR3 spells CSVAGLLYNEQFF. CDR3 coding DNA: TGCAGCGTTGCGGGACTACTTTACAATGAGCAGTTCTTC. V is TRBV29-1 and J is TRBJ2-1; 7 bases are shared with TRBD2. The germline V gene has CDR1 SQVTM and CDR2 ANQGSEA. Trimming took 4 bases from V and 4 from J; bases not matched to a gene: 4. The CDR3 extends over 13 amino acids.

CDR3 coding DNA: TGTGCCAGCAGTCATAGACAGATTGAAGCTTTCTTT. It is translated as CASSHRQIEAFF. This chain connects TRBV7-9 to TRBJ1-1, with a tentative D call TRBD1 (5 bases). The CDR3 consists of 12 residues. Trimming removed 6 bases at V and 7 bases at J, with 12 bases between. The germline CDR1 and CDR2 sequences are SEHNR and FQNEAQ (reference sequence). Full variable domain (rest looked up from reference TRBV7-9 and TRBJ1-1): DTGVSQNPRHKITKRGQNVTFRCDPISEHNRLYWYRQTLGQGPEFLTYFQNEAQLEKSRLLSDRFSAERPKGSFSTLEIQRTEQGDSAMYLCASSHRQIEAFFGQGTRLTVV.

This clone was detected only a few times. V and J are TRBV4-2 and TRBJ1-2, with a weak D call TRBD1 (6 bases). Germline CDR1 and CDR2: LGHNA and YNFKEQ. V lost 4 bases and J 7 bases, leaving 16 bases between the germline ends. This CDR3 has 14 amino acids. The CDR3 sequence is CASSRPGAASGYTF. The DNA of the CDR3 is TGTGCCAGCAGCCGCCCAGGGGCCGCATCTGGCTACACCTTC.

V usage is TRBV18 and J usage is TRBJ1-4; TRBD1 matches at 10 bases. The ends lost 0 bases at V and 5 bases at J; junction bases unmatched: 3. The CDR3 loop spans 16 amino acids. Germline V gene sequence: CDR1 KGHSH, CDR2 LQKENI. The CDR3: CASSPPQGQGNEKLFF. The CDR3 bases are TGTGCCAGCTCACCACCACAGGGACAGGGGAATGAAAAACTGTTTTTT.

This clone has a single count. This sequence joins TRBV28 and TRBJ1-5; D is unclear. Trimming took 4 bases from V and 3 from J, leaving 10 bases between them. CDR3 length equals 14 residues. Germline loops: CDR1 MDHEN, CDR2 SYDVKM. CDR3 region: CASSSKSFNQPQHF. CDR3 in DNA: TGTGCCAGCAGTTCCAAGAGTTTCAATCAGCCCCAGCATTTT.

The V call is TRBV5-1, the J call TRBJ2-7, with TRBD1 matching over 8 bases. J lost 6 bases, V lost 3 bases, and 5 bases had no gene match. Germline V gene lookup returns CDR1 SGHRS and CDR2 YFSETQ. This CDR3 has 13 amino acids. CDR3 DNA sequence: TGCGCCAGCAGCTCCGGACAGGGCGGCGAGCAGTACTTC. Its translation: CASSSGQGGEQYF.

V and J are TRBV27 and TRBJ1-1, with 7 bases fitting TRBD1. The ends lost 3 bases at V and 2 bases at J; junction bases unmatched: 3. Germline lookup yields CDR1 MNHEY and CDR2 SMNVEV (reference sequence). The CDR3 sequence is 14 residues long. For the CDR3, the DNA is TGTGCCAGCAGTTTCTCAGGGGGAAACACTGAAGCTTTCTTT. It codes for CASSFSGGNTEAFF.

This chain links TRBV27 with TRBJ2-1, with 8 positions matching TRBD1. The germline gives CDR1 MNHEY, CDR2 SMNVEV (reference sequence). V lost 7 bases, J lost 8 bases, and 13 bases stayed unmatched. There are 15 residues in the CDR3. Here the CDR3 DNA reads TGTGCCAGCACCCTCGGGACAGGAGCTATCGATGAGCAGTTCTTC. It codes for CASTLGTGAIDEQFF.

There are a few counts of this clone. V is TRBV13 and J is TRBJ2-5; TRBD2 might be the D (6 bases). CDR3 length equals 14 residues. The V end lost 5 bases, the J end lost 5 bases, and 15 bases lay between the germline ends. The germline CDR1 and CDR2 sequences are PRHDT and FYEKMQ (reference sequence). CDR3 bases: TGTGCCAGCAGCCGACAGACTAGGAGCGAGACCCAGTACTTC. It encodes CASSRQTRSETQYF.

CDR3: CASSRTGQANYGYTF. The DNA of the CDR3 is TGTGCCAGCAGCAGGACAGGCCAAGCTAACTATGGCTACACCTTC. The V gene is TRBV6-1, the J gene TRBJ1-2, with 7 nucleotides matching TRBD1. Germline V CDR1 and CDR2: MNHNS, SASEGT. Trimming cost V 6 bases and J 0 bases; bases outside gene matches: 7. CDR3 size: 15 residues.